Reported below is one TCR beta chain. As originally analysed: Amplified reference gene primers provided the basis for estimating nucleated cell counts. The protocol was immunoSEQ multiplex PCR, while the TCRdb copy is restricted to in-frame clones and leaves out a portion. That table supplies the V and J calls and clone size; D and trimming were determined from the DNA. The repertoire holds tens of thousands of clones, with around 90% as singletons. The record originates from a study of blood T cell repertoires in COVID-19. Trimming took 3 bases from V and 7 from J; bases not matched to a gene: 7. CDR1 and CDR2 from the germline V gene are SGHAT and FQNNGV. The CDR3 sequence is 15 residues long.

Sequencing input: peripheral blood. This sequence joins TRBV11-2 and TRBJ2-1; 9 bases align to TRBD2. This receptor was obtained from a man aged 65-85 years with acute or convalescent COVID-19. CDR3 amino acids: CASSFAGGLGNEQFF. In nucleotides, the CDR3 is TGTGCCAGCAGCTTTGCGGGAGGGCTAGGGAATGAGCAGTTCTTC.